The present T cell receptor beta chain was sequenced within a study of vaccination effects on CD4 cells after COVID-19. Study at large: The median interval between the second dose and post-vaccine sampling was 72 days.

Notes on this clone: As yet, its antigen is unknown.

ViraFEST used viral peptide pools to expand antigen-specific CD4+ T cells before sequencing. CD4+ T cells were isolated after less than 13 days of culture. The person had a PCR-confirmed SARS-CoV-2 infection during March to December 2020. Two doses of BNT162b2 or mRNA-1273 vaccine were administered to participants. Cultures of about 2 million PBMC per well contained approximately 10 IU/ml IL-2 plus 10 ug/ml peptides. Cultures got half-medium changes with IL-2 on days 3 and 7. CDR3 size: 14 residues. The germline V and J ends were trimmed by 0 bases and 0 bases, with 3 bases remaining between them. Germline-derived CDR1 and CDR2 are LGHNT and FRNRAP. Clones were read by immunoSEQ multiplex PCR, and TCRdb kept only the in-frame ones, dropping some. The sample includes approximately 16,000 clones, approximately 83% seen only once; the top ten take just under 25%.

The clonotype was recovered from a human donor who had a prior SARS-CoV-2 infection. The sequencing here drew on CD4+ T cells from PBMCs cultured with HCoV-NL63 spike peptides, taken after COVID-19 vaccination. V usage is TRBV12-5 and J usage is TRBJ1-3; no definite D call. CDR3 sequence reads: CASGLVNSGNTIYF. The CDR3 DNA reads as TGTGCTAGTGGTTTGGTAAACTCTGGAAACACCATATATTTT. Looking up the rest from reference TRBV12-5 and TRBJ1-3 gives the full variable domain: DARVTQTPRHKVTEMGQEVTMRCQPILGHNTVFWYRQTMMQGLELLAYFRNRAPLDDSGMPKDRFSAEMPDATLATLKIQPSEPRDSAVYFCASGLVNSGNTIYFGEGSWLTVV.